This T cell receptor beta chain is from a study of T cells after yellow fever vaccination. General study findings and limits: Clonotypes shared by both compartments, CD4 and CD8, made up a small share.

The 5'RACE template-switching step produced TCR cDNA and added a universal primer site and UMIs. TCRdb analysed the 5' RACE reads with MiXCR anew, one entry per CDR3 protein. This repertoire shows fewer than 450,000 distinct CDR3 sequences, 3% to 4.5% found once; its top ten account for roughly 24%. This clonotype has a handful of counts. Its antigen remains unidentified. The origin of this receptor is a man younger than 35 who received the YFV17D yellow fever vaccine. The sequences come from PBMCs, collected 5 days after the yellow fever booster vaccination.

The CDR3 DNA reads TGTGCCAGCAGCTTCACTCGAGCAGACAGCCTGAGTGAGACCCAGTACTTC. Its translation: CASSFTRADSLSETQYF. The chain couples TRBV7-9 to TRBJ2-5; a possible D gene is TRBD1 (5 bases). The CDR3 extends over 17 amino acids. CDR1 and CDR2 (germline): SEHNR, FQNEAQ (reference sequence). V lost 3 bases and J lost 5, with 22 bases in between.